This T cell receptor beta chain was obtained from a study of OX40 agonist ivuxolimab in advanced cancers. As for the study in general: Patients were given ivuxolimab, an antibody that agonizes OX40 (CD134).

CDR3 size: 12 residues. The germline gives CDR1 MNHNY, CDR2 SVGAGI (reference sequence). The germline V and J ends were trimmed by 5 bases and 4 bases, with 9 bases remaining between them. Profiled with immunoSEQ multiplex PCR; TCRdb holds only in-frame clones, not every one. Of approximately 88,000 clones in the sample, roughly 84% were seen once. People who had autoimmune disease history or systemic immunosuppression were excluded. Blood samples were obtained at baseline, cycle 4 day 1, and cycle 7 day 1. V usage is TRBV6-6 and J usage is TRBJ2-7, with D perhaps given as TRBD1 or TRBD2 (6 bases each). The receptor comes from an adult with an advanced solid tumor such as melanoma, head and neck, liver or kidney cancer. Sequenced material: CD4+ or CD8+ T cells sorted from blood, taken in a trial of the OX40 agonist ivuxolimab. CDR3 nucleotides: TGTGCCAGCAGTATAGGGGGGTACGAGCAGTACTTC. It is translated as CASSIGGYEQYF.